This section outlines one T cell receptor beta chain sequence together with its context. The data belong to a study of blood T cell repertoires in COVID-19. About the study: Researchers got acute and convalescent COVID-19 samples from the United States, Italy and Spain. Nucleic acid was either cDNA or gDNA, and it came from T cells, B-cell-depleted T cells, or PBMCs.

Trimming cost V 5 bases and J 9 bases, with 14 bases left between them. In germline, CDR1 is SGHAT, CDR2 FQNNGV. This CDR3 has 13 amino acids. As handled by the study authors: Amplification from reference gene primers served as the basis for estimated nucleated cell counts. Method: immunoSEQ multiplex PCR; TCRdb's copy keeps in-frame clones and lacks some. D and trimming come from the DNA, and the V and J calls and clone size come from that table. The sample gives about 200,000 clones, around 80% of which show up once; about 12% is in the top ten. The sample taken for sequencing was peripheral blood. This receptor was obtained from a woman aged 40 to 49 with acute or convalescent COVID-19. The V call is TRBV11-2, the J call TRBJ2-1; maybe TRBD2 (6 bases). The CDR3 DNA is TGTGCCAGCAGCCTGACTAGTTCGGCTGAGCAGTTCTTC. Amino acid sequence: CASSLTSSAEQFF.